The next 3 T cell receptor beta chains were all read from a single sample in a study of blood T cell repertoires in COVID-19. Method: immunoSEQ multiplex PCR; TCRdb's copy keeps in-frame clones and lacks some. Of roughly 60,000 clones in the sample, approximately 80% were seen once. Sample: peripheral blood. These receptors all come from a man at least 80 years old with acute or convalescent COVID-19.

The chain carries TRBV18 and TRBJ2-1; 13 bases agree with TRBD2. With V trimmed by 10 bases and J by 8 bases, 5 bases remained unmatched. Germline-derived CDR1 and CDR2 are KGHSH and LQKENI. The CDR3 has 13 amino acids. CDR3 protein: CATTSGGAYEQFF. The DNA of the CDR3 is TGTGCCACTACTAGCGGGGGGGCCTATGAGCAGTTCTTC.

This clone was picked up one time. V and J are TRBV6-2 or TRBV6-3 and TRBJ2-2; possible D gene TRBD2, 5 bases. CDR3 size: 14 residues. V was trimmed by 2 bases and J by 5 bases, leaving 9 bases between them. Germline assignment: CDR1 MNHEY and CDR2 SVGEGT. The CDR3, as DNA: TGTGCCAGCAGTTACCCCGGGGTTACCGGGGAGCTGTTTTTT. Translation gives CASSYPGVTGELFF.

V is TRBV6-2 or TRBV6-3 and J is TRBJ1-6, with a weak D call TRBD1 (6 bases). Germline CDR1 and CDR2: MNHEY and SVGEGT. CDR3 length: 14 residues. Between the trimmed V and J ends, which lost 6 bases and 8 bases, there was a span of 14 bases. Here the CDR3 reads CASSVTGLDSPLHF. CDR3 DNA: TGTGCCAGCAGCGTCACAGGGTTGGATTCACCCCTCCACTTT.